What follows are 22 T cell receptor beta chains derived from one specimen sequenced in a study of identical twins. TCRdb fed the 5' RACE reads into MiXCR, producing one record per CDR3 protein. The table includes 200,000 to 250,000 distinct CDR3 sequences, around 6.5% detected once. The data also belong to a second study, concerning T cells expressing NK-cell markers.

The material sequenced was CD8+ T cells sorted from blood. Receptor source: a young woman in good health.

This clonotype has more than one count but fewer than ten. The V and J genes are TRBV4-1 and TRBJ2-1; weak D call: TRBD2 (7 bases). There are 15 residues in the CDR3. Trimming left V 0 bases short and J 12 bases short, with 18 bases between. Germline lookup yields CDR1 MGHRA and CDR2 YSYEKL. CDR3 in amino acids: CASSQDPRGPLAQFF. The CDR3 DNA is TGCGCCAGCAGCCAAGATCCGCGGGGGCCGCTCGCGCAGTTCTTC.

This clonotype was seen more than once but under ten times. This chain uses TRBV13 with TRBJ2-7; either TRBD1 or TRBD2 may fit D (5 bases each). Germline V gene sequence: CDR1 PRHDT, CDR2 FYEKMQ (reference sequence). The V end lost 5 bases, the J end lost 5 bases, and 13 bases lay between the germline ends. This CDR3 has 13 amino acids. The CDR3 region has the DNA TGTGCCAGCAGCCCAGGGACCTTCCACGAGCAGTACTTC. Translation gives CASSPGTFHEQYF.

This clonotype was seen ten or more times. The chain has TRBV5-5 and TRBJ2-7; no clear D gene. V gave up 1 base and J gave up 3 bases, with 5 bases separating them. CDR1 SGHKS and CDR2 YYEKEE come from the germline V gene (reference sequence). The CDR3 contains 12 residues. The CDR3 protein is CASSLKVYEQYF. CDR3 in DNA: TGTGCCAGCAGCTTGAAAGTCTACGAGCAGTACTTC. Drawing the rest from reference TRBV5-5 and TRBJ2-7, the complete variable domain is DAGVTQSPTHLIKTRGQQVTLRCSPISGHKSVSWYQQVLGQGPQFIFQYYEKEERGRGNFPDRFSARQFPNYSSELNVNALLLGDSALYLCASSLKVYEQYFGPGTRLTVT.

The CDR3 loop reads CSGGRGETQYF. In DNA form, the CDR3 reads TGCAGCGGGGGTAGAGGGGAGACCCAGTACTTC. The chain joins TRBV29-1 to TRBJ2-5; D perhaps matches TRBD2 (5 bases). Germline assignment: CDR1 SQVTM and CDR2 ANQGSEA. V shed 7 bases and J shed 5 bases, with 11 bases lying between them. This CDR3 comprises 11 residues.

This clonotype has a count of ten or more. This chain connects TRBV5-1 to TRBJ2-1, with D possibly matching TRBD1 (6 bases). V was trimmed by 1 base and J by 5 bases, leaving 19 bases between them. Germline CDR1 and CDR2: SGHRS and YFSETQ. This CDR3 region has 17 residues. The CDR3 region is CASSLLRGTNRNNEQFF. The DNA of the CDR3 is TGCGCCAGCAGCTTGTTGAGGGGGACCAATCGGAACAATGAGCAGTTCTTC.

The rearrangement uses TRBV12-5 and TRBJ2-3; D not resolved. Germline CDR1 and CDR2: LGHNT and FRNRAP. CDR3 length equals 16 residues. The V and J ends lost 0 bases and 5 bases respectively, with 15 bases between them. The chain's CDR3 is CASGLVLGLSRDTQYF. The CDR3 DNA follows: TGTGCTAGTGGTTTGGTTTTAGGTCTATCACGAGATACGCAGTATTTT.

This clonotype was found many times. The rearrangement joins TRBV29-1 to TRBJ1-1; 7 bases are a match to TRBD1. The V segment lost 7 bases and the J segment 4 bases; nucleotides outside the gene matches: 6. This CDR3 spans 12 amino acids. From germline, CDR1 is SQVTM and CDR2 ANQGSEA. The CDR3 here is CSALDRSTEAFF. CDR3 in DNA: TGCAGCGCCCTGGACAGGAGCACTGAAGCTTTCTTT. Together with reference TRBV29-1 and TRBJ1-1, the CDR3 gives the full variable domain: SAVISQKPSRDICQRGTSLTIQCQVDSQVTMMFWYRQQPGQSLTLIATANQGSEATYESGFVIDKFPISRPNLTFSTLTVSNMSPEDSSIYLCSALDRSTEAFFGQGTRLTVV.

This clonotype was observed a few times. This rearrangement joins TRBV19 to TRBJ2-7; 10 bases align to TRBD2. Germline lookup yields CDR1 LNHDA and CDR2 SQIVND (reference sequence). The CDR3 is 14 amino acids. The trim removed 6 bases at V and 4 bases at J, leaving 6 bases unmatched. The CDR3 loop reads CASSPGTSAYEQYF. The CDR3 DNA sequence: TGTGCCAGTAGCCCCGGGACTAGCGCGTACGAGCAGTACTTC.

This clonotype was picked up many times. The genes are TRBV29-1 and TRBJ2-1, with TRBD1 matching 8 bases. The V and J ends lost 7 bases and 5 bases, in that order; junction bases with no gene match: 13. The CDR3 runs to 15 residues. Germline-derived CDR1 and CDR2 are SQVTM and ANQGSEA. The CDR3 loop is CSAEGHETGDNEQFF. The CDR3 nucleotides read TGCAGCGCCGAAGGTCACGAGACAGGGGACAATGAGCAGTTCTTC.

The rearrangement uses TRBV7-9 and TRBJ2-3, with TRBD1 identical over 12 bases. J gave up 5 bases and V 5 bases, and 5 bases lay outside the gene matches. CDR1 is SEHNR, CDR2 FQNEAQ, per germline (reference sequence). This CDR3 contains 15 residues. The CDR3, as DNA: TGTGCCAGCAGCGCGGGACAGGGGGCGTTAGATACGCAGTATTTT. This codes for CASSAGQGALDTQYF. The variable domain in full, with the rest retrieved from reference TRBV7-9 and TRBJ2-3, is DTGVSQNPRHKITKRGQNVTFRCDPISEHNRLYWYRQTLGQGPEFLTYFQNEAQLEKSRLLSDRFSAERPKGSFSTLEIQRTEQGDSAMYLCASSAGQGALDTQYFGPGTRLTVL.

This clonotype was counted at least ten times. V gene TRBV12-3 or TRBV12-4 combines with J gene TRBJ2-3; TRBD2 agrees at 11 bases. V shed 7 bases, J shed 5 bases, and the junction held 17 bases outside the gene matches. This CDR3 comprises 18 residues. CDR3 coding DNA: TGTGCCAGCACTACCTTAGCGGGAGGGCCGTCCTGGGGAGATACGCAGTATTTT. As protein: CASTTLAGGPSWGDTQYF.

This clonotype showed up many times. The chain employs TRBV27 and TRBJ2-3, with D unresolved. V lost 4 bases to trimming and J lost 4 bases, with 12 bases between them. The CDR3 totals 14 residues. Germline V gene lookup returns CDR1 MNHEY and CDR2 SMNVEV (reference sequence). As DNA, the CDR3 is TGTGCCAGCAGTTCCCATAGTAGGGCAGATACGCAGTATTTT. Translated, it gives CASSSHSRADTQYF.

This clonotype occurred many times. The chain joins TRBV11-3 to TRBJ1-5; TRBD1 is a possible D gene (5 bases). The CDR3 extends over 14 amino acids. V lost 5 bases to trimming and J lost 4 bases, with 12 bases between them. Germline values: CDR1 SGHNT, CDR2 YENEEA. In nucleotides, the CDR3 is TGTGCCAGCAGCCGGACACTGAATAATCAGCCCCAGCATTTT. Protein: CASSRTLNNQPQHF.

This clonotype has ten or more counts. J is TRBJ2-3 and V is TRBV27; D is tentatively TRBD1 or TRBD2 (5 bases each). V was shortened by 1 base and J by 1 base, with 9 bases between the two germline ends. The length of the CDR3 is 15 residues. The germline V gene has CDR1 MNHEY and CDR2 SMNVEV (reference sequence). The CDR3 reads CASSLLLGGTDTQYF. The DNA for the CDR3 is TGTGCCAGCAGTTTATTACTAGGGGGCACAGATACGCAGTATTTT.

The chain links TRBV27 to TRBJ2-6; no firm D call. Germline V CDR1 and CDR2: MNHEY, SMNVEV (reference sequence). The CDR3 contains 17 residues. V lost 3 bases and J 4 bases, leaving 16 bases between the germline ends. This chain's CDR3 is CASSFLSAPTGANVLTF. CDR3 nucleotide sequence: TGTGCCAGCAGTTTCCTGTCAGCCCCGACGGGGGCCAACGTCCTGACTTTC.

V is TRBV15 and J is TRBJ1-1; D perhaps matches TRBD1 (6 bases). This CDR3 is 13 amino acids long. Trimming cost V 4 bases and J 5 bases, with 11 bases left between them. From germline, CDR1 is LNHNV and CDR2 YYDKDF (reference sequence). In nucleotides, the CDR3 is TGTGCCACCAGCATATCAAGGGGGACTGAAGCTTTCTTT. Translating it yields CATSISRGTEAFF.

Many counts were recorded for this clonotype. The chain uses TRBV20-1 and TRBJ2-1; no definite D call. This CDR3 is 11 amino acids long. The V end was cut by 0 bases, the J end by 6 bases, with 3 bases between. The V gene's germline CDR1 is DFQATT and CDR2 SNEGSKA (reference sequence). The CDR3 protein is CSAREGNEQFF. DNA for the CDR3: TGCAGTGCTAGAGAGGGCAATGAGCAGTTCTTC.

This clonotype was observed many times. The CDR3 nucleotides are TGTGCCAGCAGTTTTAGTCTAGCGGGAAATGAGCAGTTCTTC. Encoded protein: CASSFSLAGNEQFF. The J gene is TRBJ2-1, the V gene TRBV12-3 or TRBV12-4; 9 bases are shared with TRBD2. V trimming: 3 bases; J trimming: 7 bases; junction bases outside the gene matches: 4. The CDR3 spans 14 residues.

This clonotype was seen ten or more times. The chain recombines TRBV6-4 with TRBJ2-3; D perhaps matches TRBD1 (6 bases). The germline CDR1 and CDR2 sequences are MRHNA and SNTAGT. V lost 2 bases and J lost 4, with 16 bases in between. CDR3 length equals 16 residues. This chain's CDR3 is CASSDGTLGGADTQYF. Written as DNA, the CDR3 is TGTGCCAGCAGTGACGGGACACTCGGTGGGGCAGATACGCAGTATTTT.

This clonotype was seen only a few times. This chain connects TRBV29-1 to TRBJ2-1; TRBD2 matches at 11 bases. The CDR3 runs 17 residues. Trimming at V came to 3 bases and at J to 6 bases, leaving 13 bases not matched to a gene. From germline, CDR1 is SQVTM and CDR2 ANQGSEA. The CDR3 nucleotides are TGCAGCGTTGAGGGGGCCAATAGCGGGGGGGCACTCAATGAGCAGTTCTTC. Protein sequence: CSVEGANSGGALNEQFF.

This clonotype was detected a few times. The rearrangement uses TRBV9 and TRBJ1-2; tentative D call: TRBD1 (6 bases). Trimming removed 0 bases from V and 3 bases from J, with 9 bases in between. CDR1 and CDR2 from the germline V gene are SGDLS and YYNGEE. CDR3 length equals 14 residues. For the CDR3, the DNA is TGTGCCAGCAGCGTAGAGGGGGGCGACTATGGCTACACCTTC. It translates to CASSVEGGDYGYTF.

The table lists this clonotype with a few counts. This chain uses TRBV9 with TRBJ2-1; possibly TRBD1 for D (6 bases). V lost 4 bases to trimming and J lost 7 bases, with 18 bases between them. The germline V gene encodes CDR1 SGDLS and CDR2 YYNGEE. This CDR3 comprises 15 residues. CDR3 region: CASSPGARGGNEQFF. The CDR3 DNA sequence: TGTGCCAGCAGCCCCGGGGCCCGAGGGGGAAATGAGCAGTTCTTC.